Shown below are 18 T cell receptor beta chains from a single sample sequenced in a study of blood T cells in healthy people across ages. Using a J-beta primer mix together with a sample-barcoded 5' primer, a second PCR was run for roughly 7 to 11 cycles. One entry per CDR3 protein, called by TCRdb with MiXCR from the 5' RACE reads. The table shows roughly 2 million distinct CDR3 sequences, with 49% occurring only once. Sequenced material: blood. The receptors here all came from a woman in her thirties or forties in good health.

The V call is TRBV28, the J call TRBJ2-5; D remains unclear. From germline, CDR1 is MDHEN and CDR2 SYDVKM. V dropped 4 bases and J dropped 1 base, with 10 bases sitting between them. This CDR3 region has 14 residues. CDR3 bases: TGTGCCAGCAGTTATCAGGAGCTCCAAGAGACCCAGTACTTC. Translation: CASSYQELQETQYF.

The chain uses TRBV6-5 and TRBJ2-1; D unresolved. Trimming left V 0 bases short and J 4 bases short, with 10 bases between. CDR1 is MNHEY and CDR2 is SVGAGI in the germline V gene. The CDR3 is made up of 15 amino acids. CDR3 region: CASSYSLTRYNEQFF. CDR3 nucleotides: TGTGCCAGCAGTTACTCACTGACCCGGTACAATGAGCAGTTCTTC.

As regards this clonotype: This may be a read error, as it is one base from a much larger clone. V and J are TRBV6-5 and TRBJ2-5, with D possibly TRBD2 on 6 matching bases. The CDR3 extends over 12 amino acids. Trimming took 10 bases from V and 13 from J, leaving 22 bases between them. Germline V gene lookup returns CDR1 MNHEY and CDR2 SVGAGI. CDR3 region: CATIGERAGLYF. CDR3 coding DNA: TGTGCCACCATTGGGGAGCGGGCAGGGTTGTACTTC.

J is TRBJ1-2 and V is TRBV20-1; D uncertain. Trimming left V 3 bases short and J 5 bases short, with 10 bases between. CDR1 and CDR2 from the germline V gene are DFQATT and SNEGSKA (reference sequence). The CDR3 is made up of 12 amino acids. Here the CDR3 reads CSASPRMYGYTF. The CDR3 DNA reads TGCAGTGCTAGTCCCAGGATGTATGGCTACACCTTC.

The rearrangement joins TRBV4-2 to TRBJ1-2; weak D call: TRBD1 (6 bases). There are 13 residues in the CDR3. The V and J ends lost 1 base and 10 bases respectively, with 13 bases between them. In germline, CDR1 is LGHNA, CDR2 YNFKEQ. DNA for the CDR3: TGTGCCAGCAGCCAAGGGGGCAGGGGACTCTACACCTTC. Protein product: CASSQGGRGLYTF.

This clonotype was seen a handful of times. V and J are TRBV5-6 and TRBJ2-7, with TRBD2 matching over 10 bases. Germline assignment: CDR1 SGHDT and CDR2 YYEEEE. The CDR3 spans 16 residues. V was pared by 3 bases and J by 3 bases, with 9 bases of the junction left unmatched. CDR3 DNA: TGTGCCAGCAGCTCCTTAGCGGGGGGAATTTACTACGAGCAGTACTTC. Encoded protein: CASSSLAGGIYYEQYF.

J is TRBJ1-5 and V is TRBV5-6; no firm D call. The CDR3 sequence is 14 residues long. CDR1 SGHDT and CDR2 YYEEEE come from the germline V gene. V lost 1 base and J 6 bases, leaving 11 bases between the germline ends. The CDR3 DNA is TGTGCCAGCAGCTTGTCGGCAGGAGGTCAGCCCCAGCATTTT. Translating it yields CASSLSAGGQPQHF. The full variable domain, its missing parts supplied by reference TRBV5-6 and TRBJ1-5, is DAGVTQSPTHLIKTRGQQVTLRCSPKSGHDTVSWYQQALGQGPQFIFQYYEEEERQRGNFPDRFSGHQFPNYSSELNVNALLLGDSALYLCASSLSAGGQPQHFGDGTRLSIL.

In nucleotides, the CDR3 is TGTGCCAGCAGCCCAGTAGGTGGTAGCGGGGGGTACGTCGCTTGGGAGACCCAGTTCTTC. Its protein product is CASSPVGGSGGYVAWETQFF. The chain recombines TRBV9 with TRBJ2-5; TRBD2 agrees at 10 bases. The DNA end is more similar to TRBJ2-1, so the J call may be wrong. The CDR3 sequence is 20 residues long. Looked up from germline, CDR1 is SGDLS and CDR2 is YYNGEE.

This chain uses TRBV2 with TRBJ1-1; D may be TRBD1 (5 bases). V lost 8 bases to trimming and J lost 1 base, with 17 bases between them. The CDR3 is 15 amino acids. From germline, CDR1 is SNHLY and CDR2 FYNNEI. CDR3 in amino acids: CASPLRSGPNTEAFF. CDR3 nucleotide sequence: TGTGCCAGCCCCTTAAGGTCGGGGCCGAACACTGAAGCTTTCTTT.

This clonotype was detected only a few times. The CDR3 spells CSVVTTSANEKLFF. CDR3 sequence (DNA): TGCAGCGTTGTCACGACATCTGCTAATGAAAAACTGTTTTTT. This chain links TRBV29-1 with TRBJ1-4; no firm D call. Germline CDR1 is SQVTM and CDR2 is ANQGSEA. Trimming pared 4 bases from V and 3 bases from J, leaving 12 bases between. This CDR3 is 14 amino acids long.

This chain uses TRBV29-1 with TRBJ2-1, with 12 nucleotides matching TRBD2. Germline lookup yields CDR1 SQVTM and CDR2 ANQGSEA. This CDR3 region has 14 residues. The V gene end was trimmed by 7 bases and the J gene end by 8 bases; junction bases not matched to a gene: 9. The CDR3 here is CSADSSGGAYEQFF. For the CDR3, the DNA is TGCAGCGCCGACTCTAGCGGGGGGGCCTATGAGCAGTTCTTC.

This chain links TRBV11-1 with TRBJ1-2, with 7 bases that match TRBD1. The CDR3 is made up of 14 amino acids. CDR1 SGHAT and CDR2 FQDESV come from the germline V gene (reference sequence). J was trimmed by 5 bases and V by 3 bases; bases with no gene match: 6. CDR3 nucleotides: TGTGCCAGCAGCTTCAGGGACAGAGTTTATGGCTACACCTTC. Translated: CASSFRDRVYGYTF. The whole variable domain, remainder taken from reference TRBV11-1 and TRBJ1-2, is EAEVAQSPRYKITEKSQAVAFWCDPISGHATLYWYRQILGQGPELLVQFQDESVVDDSQLPKDRFSAERLKGVDSTLKIQPAELGDSAMYLCASSFRDRVYGYTFGSGTRLTVV.

This chain uses TRBV25-1 with TRBJ2-2; D possibly corresponds to TRBD2 (7 bases). There are 16 residues in the CDR3. V lost 2 bases to trimming and J lost 4 bases, with 14 bases between them. In germline, CDR1 is MGHDK, CDR2 SYGVNS. The CDR3 protein is CASSELGGQSTGELFF. In DNA form, the CDR3 reads TGTGCCAGCAGTGAACTCGGGGGGCAGAGCACCGGGGAGCTGTTTTTT.

A word on this clonotype: At one end the junction does not follow the germline gene, possibly because of a read error. The chain couples TRBV6-1 to TRBJ1-2; D call uncertain. This CDR3 region has 15 residues. The germline V gene has CDR1 MNHNS and CDR2 SASEGT. DNA of the CDR3: TGTGCCAGCAGGGAAGCGGGCAGACAAAACTATGGCTACACCTTC. Its translation: CASREAGRQNYGYTF.

This clonotype was seen just once. V usage is TRBV2 and J usage is TRBJ2-1; TRBD2 matches at 11 bases. The CDR3 is 13 amino acids. Per germline, CDR1 SNHLY and CDR2 FYNNEI. J was trimmed by 7 bases and V by 7 bases; bases with no gene match: 3. The CDR3 DNA reads TGTGCCAGCACCGGACTAGCGGGTAATGAGCAGTTCTTC. It encodes CASTGLAGNEQFF.

The V and J genes are TRBV5-1 and TRBJ2-1; the match to TRBD2 covers 10 bases. The CDR3 totals 17 residues. Germline V gene sequence: CDR1 SGHRS, CDR2 YFSETQ. With 2 bases clipped from V and 4 bases from J, the junction kept 9 bases outside the gene matches. The CDR3 region is CASSLGLAGALYNEQFF. The DNA for the CDR3 is TGCGCCAGCAGCTTAGGTCTAGCGGGGGCCTTATACAATGAGCAGTTCTTC.

The chain carries TRBV28 and TRBJ2-1; the match to TRBD2 covers 8 bases. Germline values: CDR1 MDHEN, CDR2 SYDVKM. Trimming cost V 6 bases and J 0 bases; bases outside gene matches: 7. The CDR3 covers 16 residues. CDR3 in amino acids: CASRDFSGVSYNEQFF. Here the CDR3 DNA reads TGTGCCAGCAGGGATTTTAGCGGGGTCTCCTACAATGAGCAGTTCTTC.

The chain couples TRBV25-1 to TRBJ2-6; no definite D call. Germline V gives CDR1 MGHDK, CDR2 SYGVNS. The CDR3 is 14 residues long. Trimming removed 8 bases at V and 1 base at J, with 9 bases between. CDR3 coding DNA: TGTGCCAGCGGGCCTCGATCTGGGGCCAACGTCCTGACTTTC. Amino acid sequence: CASGPRSGANVLTF.